Listed below are T cell receptor beta chains from one sample, sequenced in a study of shared T cell receptors in the human thymus. The table came from immunoSEQ multiplex PCR; TCRdb's copy has only in-frame clones and leaves some out. The sample shows hundreds of thousands of clones, about 89% of them seen only once. The same sample was also studied in work on human thymus T cells.

The sequencing sample was made of thymocytes. The receptor set was obtained from a boy under three years old with a congenital heart defect. Each CDR3 is given with its conserved first and last residue. The D gene is left open where the match is weak. Not every row has a clone size; where given, it reads once, few, many or a size class.

CDR3nt	CDR3aa	v_gene	j_gene	abundance	d_gene
TGTGCCAGCAGCTCAGTAGCGGGAGTCGGCACCGGGGAGCTGTTTTTT	CASSSVAGVGTGELFF	TRBV28	TRBJ2-2	.	TRBD2
TGTGCCAGCAGTTCCCGGACAGGGAACACCATATATTTT	CASSSRTGNTIYF	TRBV6-5	TRBJ1-3	.	TRBD1
TGCAGCGTTGAAGCCCAGGGGCTCGAGGAGACCCAGTACTTC	CSVEAQGLEETQYF	TRBV29-1	TRBJ2-5	few	.
TGTGGGTCGGGGGACAGGGGAGATCATCTGGCGGGAGAACGGAAGAATTCACCCCTCCACTTT	CGSGDRGDHLAGERKNSPLHF	TRBV19	TRBJ1-6	.	TRBD1
TGTGCCAGCAGTTTAGGGGACAGGGGGGGGGCCTCAAGCAATCAGCCCCAGCATTTT	CASSLGDRGGASSNQPQHF	TRBV28	TRBJ1-5	.	TRBD1
TGTGCCAGCAGCTTTTCAGCGTATACTGAAGCTTTCTTT	CASSFSAYTEAFF	TRBV7-9	TRBJ1-1	once	.
TGTGCCAGCAGTTATAGGCCACAGGGTAGCAATGAGCAGTTCTTC	CASSYRPQGSNEQFF	TRBV28	TRBJ2-1	.	.
TGTGCCAGCAGCCAAGTGAACAGGAACACTGAAGCTTTCTTT	CASSQVNRNTEAFF	TRBV4-2	TRBJ1-1	.	.
TGTGCCAGCAGACCCCTCAGGGTTCTGAATGAGCAGTTCTTC	CASRPLRVLNEQFF	TRBV28	TRBJ2-1	few	.
TGTGCCAGCAGCGTAGGCGGGACTAGCGGACTTTACGAGCAGTACTTC	CASSVGGTSGLYEQYF	TRBV9	TRBJ2-7	.	TRBD2
TGCGCCAGCAGCCAAGTCTTTTCGAGACAGGGGGCGAGCGAGCAGTACTTC	CASSQVFSRQGASEQYF	TRBV4-3	TRBJ2-7	.	TRBD1
TGTGCCAGCAGTGACCAGACAGTCACCGAGCAGTACTTC	CASSDQTVTEQYF	TRBV2	TRBJ2-7	.	.
TGTGCCAGCAGTTTCCTCCCCCGCTCCTACAATGAGCAGTTCTTC	CASSFLPRSYNEQFF	TRBV28	TRBJ2-1	.	.
TGTGCCAGCAGCCCCGCGTGGGGGGAGTTGACCTACGAGCAGTACTTC	CASSPAWGELTYEQYF	TRBV7-9	TRBJ2-7	.	.
TGTGCCAGCAGCCAAGCCTGGACAGGGGGCAATCAGCCCCAGCATTTT	CASSQAWTGGNQPQHF	TRBV4-2	TRBJ1-5	.	TRBD1
TGTGCCTGGAGTGTACGGGCAGGGCATGGCTACACCTTC	CAWSVRAGHGYTF	TRBV30	TRBJ1-2	.	.
TGCGCCAGCAGCCACCTAACTCTAGCGTCAAGCTACAATGAGCAGTTCTTC	CASSHLTLASSYNEQFF	TRBV4-3	TRBJ2-1	.	.
TGTGCCAGCAGCTTGTCAGGGGGACTGAACACTGAAGCTTTCTTT	CASSLSGGLNTEAFF	TRBV27	TRBJ1-1	.	TRBD1
TGTGCCAGTAGTGAGGGTAGCGGGAGAGAAAACATTCAGTACTTC	CASSEGSGRENIQYF	TRBV19	TRBJ2-4	.	TRBD2
TGTGCCAGCAGCTCCGGGACAGGAGCCGAGCAGTACTTC	CASSSGTGAEQYF	TRBV6-5	TRBJ2-7	.	TRBD1
TGTGCCAGCAGCCAAGTCGCCAGGGCCTACGAGCAGTACTTC	CASSQVARAYEQYF	TRBV14	TRBJ2-7	.	.
TGCGCCAGCAGCCCTGGTCGCAGGGGCCACAATCAGCCCCAGCATTTT	CASSPGRRGHNQPQHF	TRBV5-1	TRBJ1-5	.	.
TGCGCTAGCAGCCAAGTGGAGGGACAGGAGCCCTTCTTC	CASSQVEGQEPFF	TRBV4-1	TRBJ1-2	once	TRBD1
TGTGCCAGCGGCGCCTTCCCGGACAGACCGAATTCACCCCTCCACTTT	CASGAFPDRPNSPLHF	TRBV11-1	TRBJ1-6	.	.
TGTGCCAGCAGCCCCACCCCCCGCGGCCAAGAGACCCAGTACTTC	CASSPTPRGQETQYF	TRBV9	TRBJ2-5	.	.
TGTGCCAGCAGCCCCCCCCCGTTGAGGAAGAATGAAGCTTTCTTT	CASSPPPLRKNEAFF	TRBV11-1	TRBJ1-1	once	.
TGCAGCGTTGATTCACAGGGGCCTGGCTACACCTTC	CSVDSQGPGYTF	TRBV29-1	TRBJ1-2	.	TRBD1